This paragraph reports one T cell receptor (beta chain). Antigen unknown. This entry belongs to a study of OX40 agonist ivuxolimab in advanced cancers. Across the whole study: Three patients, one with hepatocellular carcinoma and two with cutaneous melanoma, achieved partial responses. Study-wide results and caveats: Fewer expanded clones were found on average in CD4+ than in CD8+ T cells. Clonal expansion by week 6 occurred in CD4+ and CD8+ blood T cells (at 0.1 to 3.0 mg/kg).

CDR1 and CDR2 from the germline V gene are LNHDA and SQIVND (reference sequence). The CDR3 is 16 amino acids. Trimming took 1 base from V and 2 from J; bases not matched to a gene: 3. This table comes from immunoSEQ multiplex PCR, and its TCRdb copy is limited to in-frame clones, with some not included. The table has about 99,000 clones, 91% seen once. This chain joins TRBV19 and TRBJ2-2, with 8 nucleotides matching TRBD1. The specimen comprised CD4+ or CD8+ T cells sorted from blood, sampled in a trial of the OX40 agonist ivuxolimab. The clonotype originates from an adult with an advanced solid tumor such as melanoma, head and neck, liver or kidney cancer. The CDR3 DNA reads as TGTGCCAGTAGTATAGTAGCAGGGGGCAACACCGGGGAGCTGTTTTTT. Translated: CASSIVAGGNTGELFF.